The 2 T cell receptor beta chains given below trace back to one sample, sequenced in a study of T cell repertoires in aging, cancer and after chemotherapy. The template was genomic DNA from peripheral blood, not RNA. A mixed TRB-A/B primer pool amplified rearranged TRB by multiplex touch-down PCR. TCRdb called the multiplex PCR reads again in MiXCR, with one record for every CDR3 protein. The sample consists of around 2,100 distinct CDR3 sequences, around a quarter of them appearing once. Specimen: blood. The receptor source for this set is a human donor in good health.

A few counts support this clonotype. The chain has TRBV14 and TRBJ2-3; D not resolved. This CDR3 has 16 residues. Trimming removed 1 base from V and 2 bases from J, with 13 bases in between. In germline, CDR1 is SGHDN, CDR2 FVKESK. The chain's CDR3 is CASSQGWNSYTDTQYF. CDR3 in DNA: TGTGCCAGCAGCCAAGGTTGGAACAGTTACACAGATACGCAGTATTTT.

This clonotype counts as medium-sized (0.01 to 0.1%). The chain's CDR3 is CASRTGFAKNIQYF. CDR3 coding DNA: TGTGCCAGTAGGACAGGCTTCGCCAAAAACATTCAGTACTTC. V and J are TRBV19 and TRBJ2-4; D may be TRBD1 (6 bases). Trimming removed 6 bases from V and 1 base from J, with 10 bases in between. Germline assignment: CDR1 LNHDA and CDR2 SQIVND (reference sequence). This CDR3 is built from 14 residues.